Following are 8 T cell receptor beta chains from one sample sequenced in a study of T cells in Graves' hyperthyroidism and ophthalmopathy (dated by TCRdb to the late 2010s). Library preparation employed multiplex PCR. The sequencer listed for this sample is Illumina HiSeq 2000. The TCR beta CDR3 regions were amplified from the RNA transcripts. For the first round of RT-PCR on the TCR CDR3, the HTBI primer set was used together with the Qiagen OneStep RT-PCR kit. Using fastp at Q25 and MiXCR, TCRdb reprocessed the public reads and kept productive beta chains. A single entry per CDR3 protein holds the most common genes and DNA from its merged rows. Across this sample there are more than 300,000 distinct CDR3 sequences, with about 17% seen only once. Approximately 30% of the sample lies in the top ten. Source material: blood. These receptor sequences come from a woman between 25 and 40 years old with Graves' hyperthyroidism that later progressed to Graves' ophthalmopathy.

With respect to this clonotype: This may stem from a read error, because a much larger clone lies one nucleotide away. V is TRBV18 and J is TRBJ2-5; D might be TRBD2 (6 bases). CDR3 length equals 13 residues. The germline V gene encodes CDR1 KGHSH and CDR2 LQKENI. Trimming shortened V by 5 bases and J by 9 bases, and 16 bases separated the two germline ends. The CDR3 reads CASSITRREAQYF. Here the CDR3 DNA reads TGTGCCAGCTCAATAACTAGAAGGGAGGCCCAGTACTTC.

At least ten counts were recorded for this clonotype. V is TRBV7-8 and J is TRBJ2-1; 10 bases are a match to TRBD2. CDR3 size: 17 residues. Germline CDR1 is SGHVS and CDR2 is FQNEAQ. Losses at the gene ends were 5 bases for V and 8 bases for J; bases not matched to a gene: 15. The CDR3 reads CASSPEASGSVGDEQFF. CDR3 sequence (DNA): TGTGCCAGCAGCCCGGAGGCTAGCGGGAGCGTCGGCGATGAGCAGTTCTTC.

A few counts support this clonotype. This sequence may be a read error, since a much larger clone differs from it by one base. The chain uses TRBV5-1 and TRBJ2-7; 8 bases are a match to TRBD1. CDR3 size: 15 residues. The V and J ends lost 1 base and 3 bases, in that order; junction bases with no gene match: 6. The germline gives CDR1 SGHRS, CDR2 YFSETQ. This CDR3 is CASSLFGQGRYEQYF. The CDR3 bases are TGCGCCAGCAGCTTGTTTGGACAGGGTCGCTACGAGCAGTACTTC.

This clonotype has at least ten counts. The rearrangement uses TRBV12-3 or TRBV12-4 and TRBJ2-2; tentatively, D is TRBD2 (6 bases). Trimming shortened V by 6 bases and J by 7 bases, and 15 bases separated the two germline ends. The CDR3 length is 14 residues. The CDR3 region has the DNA TGTGCCAGCAGAGTAACTAGCCGTGGCGGGGAGCTGTTTTTT. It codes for CASRVTSRGGELFF.

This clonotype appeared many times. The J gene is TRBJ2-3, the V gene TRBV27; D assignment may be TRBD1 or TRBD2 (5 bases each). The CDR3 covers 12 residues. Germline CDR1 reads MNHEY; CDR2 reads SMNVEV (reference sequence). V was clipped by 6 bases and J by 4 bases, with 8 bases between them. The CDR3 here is CASRGPSDTQYF. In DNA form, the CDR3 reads TGTGCCAGCAGGGGACCATCAGATACGCAGTATTTT.

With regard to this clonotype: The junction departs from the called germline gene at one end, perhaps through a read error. The CDR3 region is CASSIGGGSYDEQFF. The CDR3 coding sequence is TGTGCCAGTAGTATAGGGGGGGGCTCCTACGATGAGCAGTTCTTC. The chain uses TRBV19 and TRBJ2-1, with a possible D match to TRBD2 (7 bases). This CDR3 is 15 amino acids long. The germline V gene has CDR1 LNHDA and CDR2 SQIVND (reference sequence).

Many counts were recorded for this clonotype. In nucleotides, the CDR3 is TGTGCCAGCAGGGGCGGGACTAGCACAGATACGCAGTATTTT. Protein product: CASRGGTSTDTQYF. The rearrangement links TRBV28 to TRBJ2-3, with D possibly being TRBD2 (6 bases). The CDR3 consists of 14 residues. The V gene's germline CDR1 is MDHEN and CDR2 SYDVKM. Trimming left V 6 bases short and J 0 bases short, with 10 bases between.

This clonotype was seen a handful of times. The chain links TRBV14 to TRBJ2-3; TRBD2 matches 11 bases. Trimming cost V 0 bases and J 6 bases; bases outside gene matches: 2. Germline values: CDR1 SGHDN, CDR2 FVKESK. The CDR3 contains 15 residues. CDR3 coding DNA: TGTGCCAGCAGCCAAGAACTAGCGGGAGTGGATACGCAGTATTTT. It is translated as CASSQELAGVDTQYF.